The 19 T cell receptor beta chains below all came from one sample that was sequenced in a study of cytomegalovirus exposure and HLA in healthy donors. The PCR was carried out with 60 Vbeta primers and 13 Jbeta primers. The assay was immunoSEQ multiplex PCR, and TCRdb's table has in-frame clones only and misses some. The sample lists 94,000 or so clones; about 71% were seen once. The sample comprised PBMCs. The receptors were sampled from a man in his sixties in good health and CMV-seronegative.

A remark on this clone: Other DNA sequences of this sample code for an identical CDR3. The genes are TRBV11-2 and TRBJ2-5, with 8 bases that match TRBD2. V was clipped by 3 bases and J by 5 bases; unmatched bases: 5. This CDR3 has 14 residues. Germline V gene lookup returns CDR1 SGHAT and CDR2 FQNNGV. The CDR3 here is CASSFGGGGETQYF. The CDR3 DNA sequence: TGTGCCAGCAGCTTTGGCGGCGGGGGGGAGACCCAGTACTTC.

V and J are TRBV21-1 and TRBJ2-1; TRBD2 is taken as the D call from the table, unchecked against the DNA. TRBV21-1 is annotated as a pseudogene. This CDR3 has 14 residues. CDR3 nucleotides: TGTGCCAGCACTCGCGCTAGTTTGTACAATGAGCAGTTCTTC. This codes for CASTRASLYNEQFF.

The rearrangement uses TRBV4-2 and TRBJ2-3; D perhaps matches TRBD1 (7 bases). Trimming removed 1 base from V and 0 bases from J, with 11 bases in between. Germline V gene data show CDR1 as LGHNA and CDR2 as YNFKEQ. The CDR3 spans 16 residues. The CDR3 sequence is CASSQAEGASTDTQYF. The CDR3 bases are TGTGCCAGCAGCCAAGCGGAGGGGGCTAGCACAGATACGCAGTATTTT.

V gene TRBV6-1 combines with J gene TRBJ1-4; the D is unclear. V was shortened by 0 bases and J by 8 bases, with 13 bases between the two germline ends. Germline lookup yields CDR1 MNHNS and CDR2 SASEGT. The CDR3 has 15 residues. The CDR3 spells CASSEALTTGEKLFF. The DNA for the CDR3 is TGTGCCAGCAGTGAAGCGCTAACAACGGGAGAAAAACTGTTTTTT.

The J gene is TRBJ1-2, the V gene TRBV21-1; the table assigns TRBD1, which was not confirmed against the DNA. TRBV21-1 has pseudogene status. CDR3 length equals 15 residues. This CDR3 reads CASSKEDRVYYGYTF. As DNA, the CDR3 is TGTGCCAGCAGCAAAGAGGACAGGGTTTACTATGGCTACACCTTC.

J is TRBJ2-1 and V is TRBV5-4; 10 nucleotides line up with TRBD2. J was trimmed by 8 bases and V by 2 bases; bases with no gene match: 4. The CDR3 loop spans 14 amino acids. Looked up from germline, CDR1 is SGHNT and CDR2 is YYREEE (reference sequence). The CDR3 loop reads CASSLASGSYEQFF. Here the CDR3 DNA reads TGTGCCAGCAGCTTAGCTAGCGGGAGCTATGAGCAGTTCTTC.

This clone occurred a few times. This chain uses TRBV7-2 with TRBJ1-5; D uncertain. The CDR3 is 13 amino acids. Germline lookup yields CDR1 SGHTA and CDR2 FQGNSA. The V end was cut by 5 bases, the J end by 8 bases, with 13 bases between. In DNA form, the CDR3 reads TGTGCCAGCAGCAGTTACTCCGGGGAGCCCCAGCATTTT. Residues: CASSSYSGEPQHF.

This clone was recorded a few times. V usage is TRBV14 and J usage is TRBJ1-1; D is undetermined. The CDR3 totals 15 residues. The germline gives CDR1 SGHDN, CDR2 FVKESK. V lost 1 base to trimming and J lost 1 base, with 10 bases between them. In DNA form, the CDR3 reads TGTGCCAGCAGCCAAGTAGGCAGGCAGAACACTGAAGCTTTCTTT. This codes for CASSQVGRQNTEAFF. The entire variable domain, with the rest obtained from reference TRBV14 and TRBJ1-1, is as follows: EAGVTQFPSHSVIEKGQTVTLRCDPISGHDNLYWYRRVMGKEIKFLLHFVKESKQDESGMPNNRFLAERTGGTYSTLKVQPAELEDSGVYFCASSQVGRQNTEAFFGQGTRLTVV.

CDR3 in amino acids: CASSHRVSGANVLTF. The CDR3 DNA sequence: TGTGCCAGCAGCCACAGGGTTTCTGGGGCCAACGTCCTGACTTTC. V gene TRBV7-2 combines with J gene TRBJ2-6; weak D call: TRBD1 (6 bases). The germline CDR1 and CDR2 sequences are SGHTA and FQGNSA. The CDR3 contains 15 residues. V was clipped by 5 bases and J by 1 base, with 9 bases between them. The whole variable domain, remainder taken from reference TRBV7-2 and TRBJ2-6, is GAGVSQSPSNKVTEKGKDVELRCDPISGHTALYWYRQSLGQGLEFLIYFQGNSAPDKSGLPSDRFSAERTGGSVSTLTIQRTQQEDSAVYLCASSHRVSGANVLTFGAGSRLTVL.

The chain employs TRBV7-8 and TRBJ2-1; TRBD1 matches 7 bases. This CDR3 comprises 16 residues. J was trimmed by 7 bases and V by 5 bases; bases with no gene match: 14. Per the germline V gene, CDR1 is SGHVS and CDR2 is FQNEAQ. The chain's CDR3 is CASSGHRSRGWNEQFF. The CDR3 DNA follows: TGTGCCAGCAGCGGACACAGGTCCAGGGGGTGGAATGAGCAGTTCTTC.

This chain links TRBV29-1 with TRBJ2-3; D possibly corresponds to TRBD1 (6 bases). This CDR3 is 13 amino acids long. Germline V gives CDR1 SQVTM, CDR2 ANQGSEA. Trimming stripped 5 bases from V and 7 bases from J, with 16 bases between. CDR3 loop: CSVFHRVGNTQYF. The CDR3 DNA reads TGCAGCGTTTTCCACAGGGTTGGGAATACGCAGTATTTT.

The J gene is TRBJ2-3, the V gene TRBV19; tentatively, D is TRBD2 (6 bases). This CDR3 contains 17 residues. Germline CDR1 LNHDA, CDR2 SQIVND (reference sequence). Trimming shortened V by 5 bases and J by 2 bases, and 20 bases separated the two germline ends. CDR3 amino acids: CASSLGLAGRFTDTQYF. The CDR3 DNA is TGTGCCAGTAGTCTGGGACTCGCAGGGAGATTCACAGATACGCAGTATTTT.

The V gene is TRBV13, the J gene TRBJ2-4, with 9 bases identical to TRBD1. V gave up 3 bases and J gave up 8 bases; unmatched junction bases: 5. Per germline, CDR1 PRHDT and CDR2 FYEKMQ (reference sequence). There are 14 residues in the CDR3. The CDR3 spells CASSFRDRVHIQYF. For the CDR3, the DNA is TGTGCCAGCAGCTTCCGGGACAGGGTCCACATTCAGTACTTC.

The V call is TRBV5-1, the J call TRBJ2-7; 16 nucleotides align to TRBD2. CDR3 length: 17 residues. CDR1 SGHRS and CDR2 YFSETQ come from the germline V gene. The trim removed 4 bases at V and 5 bases at J, leaving 9 bases unmatched. In nucleotides, the CDR3 is TGCGCCAGCAGCACCGGGACTAGCGGGAGGGGGGAAAACGAGCAGTACTTC. This codes for CASSTGTSGRGENEQYF.

The chain has TRBV10-1 and TRBJ2-7, with 12 bases matching TRBD2. Germline CDR1 and CDR2: WNHNN and SYGVQD (reference sequence). CDR3 length equals 14 residues. With 5 bases clipped from V and 5 bases from J, the junction kept 4 bases outside the gene matches. In DNA, the CDR3 is TGCGCCAGCAGTTCTAGCGGGAGGGCCCACGAGCAGTACTTC. It codes for CASSSSGRAHEQYF.

This clone has a handful of counts. The V call is TRBV9, the J call TRBJ2-7; perhaps TRBD1 as D (5 bases). This CDR3 comprises 15 residues. V was shortened by 4 bases and J by 0 bases, with 14 bases between the two germline ends. From germline, CDR1 is SGDLS and CDR2 YYNGEE. In DNA form, the CDR3 reads TGTGCCAGCAGCCCCGCAGGGTGGAGCTCCTACGAGCAGTACTTC. The encoded protein is CASSPAGWSSYEQYF. Complete variable domain (other parts from reference TRBV9 and TRBJ2-7): DSGVTQTPKHLITATGQRVTLRCSPRSGDLSVYWYQQSLDQGLQFLIQYYNGEERAKGNILERFSAQQFPDLHSELNLSSLELGDSALYFCASSPAGWSSYEQYFGPGTRLTVT.

The table lists this clone with a few counts. Other DNA sequences in this sample translate to the same CDR3. The chain joins TRBV4-1 to TRBJ2-3; D gene ambiguous. The CDR3 is 14 amino acids. V lost 4 bases and J 0 bases, leaving 8 bases between the germline ends. Germline V lookup: CDR1 MGHRA, CDR2 YSYEKL. CDR3 coding DNA: TGCGCCAGCAGCCCCACAGCCAGCACAGATACGCAGTATTTT. Protein: CASSPTASTDTQYF.

This chain connects TRBV7-6 to TRBJ1-6; maybe TRBD1 (6 bases). Between the trimmed V and J ends, which lost 3 bases and 11 bases, there was a span of 17 bases. Germline CDR1 SGHVS, CDR2 FNYEAQ. The CDR3 covers 15 residues. CDR3 sequence reads: CASSFSTGPRTPLHF. CDR3 nucleotide sequence: TGTGCCAGCAGCTTCTCGACAGGTCCGAGGACACCCCTCCACTTT.

This clone appeared a few times. The chain combines TRBV2 with TRBJ2-5; 9 bases agree with TRBD2. CDR3 size: 15 residues. V lost 3 bases, J lost 1 base, and 3 bases stayed unmatched. Per the germline V gene, CDR1 is SNHLY and CDR2 is FYNNEI. The CDR3 region is CASSDISGGQETQYF. The DNA for the CDR3 is TGTGCCAGCAGTGACATTAGCGGGGGCCAAGAGACCCAGTACTTC.